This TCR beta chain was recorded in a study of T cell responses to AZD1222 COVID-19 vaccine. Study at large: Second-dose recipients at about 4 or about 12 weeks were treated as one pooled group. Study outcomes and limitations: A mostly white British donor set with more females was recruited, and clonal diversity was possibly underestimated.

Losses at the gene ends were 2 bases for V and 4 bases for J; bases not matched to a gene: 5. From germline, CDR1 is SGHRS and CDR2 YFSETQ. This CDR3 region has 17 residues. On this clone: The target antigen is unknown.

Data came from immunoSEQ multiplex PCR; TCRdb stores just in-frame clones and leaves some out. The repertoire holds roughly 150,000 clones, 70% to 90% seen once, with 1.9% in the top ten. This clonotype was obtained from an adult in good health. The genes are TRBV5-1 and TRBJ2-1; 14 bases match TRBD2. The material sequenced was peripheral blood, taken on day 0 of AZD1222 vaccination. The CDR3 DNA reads TGCGCCAGCAGCTTCATGGGACTAGCGGGAGTATACAATGAGCAGTTCTTC. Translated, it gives CASSFMGLAGVYNEQFF.